The 24 T cell receptor beta chains in this list originate from one sample, sequenced in a study of response to subunit inactivated influenza vaccine (dated by TCRdb to 2016 to 2019). The library was prepared using RT-PCR. The reads were generated on an Illumina HiSeq 2500. TCRdb reworked the public reads: Q25 trimming with fastp, MiXCR clone assembly, productive beta chains retained. Each CDR3 protein gets just one entry, which takes the most common genes and DNA from the rows behind it. For this sample there are about 500,000 distinct CDR3 sequences; 10% to 15% appear just once. The top ten constitute around 13% of the sample. The time point label here, explained by the study, means: 40 to 45 days after influenza vaccine administration. Sequenced here: PBMCs from blood, sampled more than 35 days after vaccination. Every receptor here comes from a man between 50 and 59 years old who received an inactivated influenza vaccine. Donor details come from another sample of the same person, matched by shared clones.

This clonotype was seen a handful of times. The J gene is TRBJ2-3, the V gene TRBV20-1; 7 nucleotides align to TRBD2. CDR1 is DFQATT, CDR2 SNEGSKA, per germline (reference sequence). The CDR3 runs to 15 residues. V shed 3 bases, J shed 6 bases, and the junction held 12 bases outside the gene matches. CDR3 bases: TGCAGTGCTAGTAGGAGCGAGGGACTACCGGATACGCAGTATTTT. As protein: CSASRSEGLPDTQYF.

This clonotype was seen more than once but under ten times. The rearrangement links TRBV29-1 to TRBJ2-3, with D possibly matching TRBD1 (6 bases). With 8 bases removed from V and 7 bases from J, the gap between germline ends came to 13 bases. CDR3 length equals 11 residues. Germline V gene data show CDR1 as SQVTM and CDR2 as ANQGSEA. CDR3 DNA sequence: TGCAGCTTGAAGGACAGCTATACGCAGTATTTT. Protein sequence: CSLKDSYTQYF.

This chain joins TRBV15 and TRBJ1-4, with TRBD1 identical over 10 bases. From germline, CDR1 is LNHNV and CDR2 YYDKDF (reference sequence). The CDR3 spans 15 residues. J gave up 11 bases and V 0 bases, and 6 bases lay outside the gene matches. As DNA, the CDR3 is TGTGCCACCAGCAGAGATCTTGGACAGGGGGGTAAACTGTTTTTT. This gives the protein CATSRDLGQGGKLFF.

This clonotype was recorded a few times. This chain connects TRBV12-3 or TRBV12-4 to TRBJ1-4; D not resolved. The CDR3 sequence is 12 residues long. The chain's CDR3 is CASGQISEKLFF. The CDR3 coding sequence is TGTGCTAGCGGGCAGATTAGTGAAAAACTGTTTTTT.

This clonotype appeared a few times. The gene calls are TRBV12-3 or TRBV12-4 and TRBJ2-5, with TRBD1 identical over 11 bases. Trimming removed 6 bases from V and 1 base from J; junction bases left unmatched: 4. The CDR3 has 15 residues. The CDR3 DNA reads TGTGCCAGCAGAGTCGGGACAGGGGGCCAAGAGACCCAGTACTTC. It encodes CASRVGTGGQETQYF.

This clonotype has a handful of counts. The chain uses TRBV6-1 and TRBJ2-7; the D gene is possibly TRBD1 (5 bases). Trimming shortened V by 5 bases and J by 4 bases, and 12 bases separated the two germline ends. The length of the CDR3 is 13 residues. From germline, CDR1 is MNHNS and CDR2 SASEGT. DNA of the CDR3: TGTGCCAGCAGTACCCCGGCAGGGTACGAGCAGTACTTC. Its translation is CASSTPAGYEQYF.

This clonotype occurred many times. J is TRBJ2-1 and V is TRBV12-3 or TRBV12-4, with a possible D match to TRBD2 (5 bases). This CDR3 region has 14 residues. The V and J ends lost 2 bases and 3 bases respectively, with 8 bases between them. The CDR3 DNA reads as TGTGCCAGCAGTTTACTAGCTCACTACAATGAGCAGTTCTTC. Its protein product is CASSLLAHYNEQFF.

This clonotype has a count of ten or more. The chain links TRBV5-6 to TRBJ2-1; D gene ambiguous. This CDR3 is built from 15 residues. Germline V CDR1 and CDR2: SGHDT, YYEEEE. V lost 0 bases, J lost 3 bases, and 10 bases lay in between. The chain's CDR3 is CASSLEVGFYNEQFF. CDR3 DNA: TGTGCCAGCAGCTTGGAGGTTGGGTTCTACAATGAGCAGTTCTTC.

The J gene is TRBJ2-5, the V gene TRBV5-1; D may be TRBD1 (5 bases). CDR1 and CDR2 from the germline V gene are SGHRS and YFSETQ. V was trimmed by 2 bases and J by 5 bases, leaving 16 bases between them. The CDR3 runs 15 residues. The CDR3 loop reads CASSLEGGAWETQYF. Here the CDR3 DNA reads TGCGCCAGCAGCTTAGAAGGTGGGGCTTGGGAGACCCAGTACTTC.

This sequence joins TRBV5-6 and TRBJ2-7; unclear D gene. CDR3 length: 15 amino acids. Trimming pared 2 bases from V and 0 bases from J, leaving 12 bases between. From germline, CDR1 is SGHDT and CDR2 YYEEEE. The CDR3 DNA is TGTGCCAGCAGCTTCTTTCTTGGGCCCTCCTACGAGCAGTACTTC. Encoded protein: CASSFFLGPSYEQYF.

Turning to this clonotype: Sequence at one end of the junction differs from germline and may be a read error. The rearrangement uses TRBV5-1 and TRBJ2-3; 12 bases align to TRBD1. The CDR3 totals 15 residues. Germline loops: CDR1 SGHRS, CDR2 YFSETQ. DNA of the CDR3: TGCGCCAGCAGATTGGGACAGGGGGCCCCAGATACGCAGTATTTT. Residues: CASRLGQGAPDTQYF.

As to this clonotype: It may be a read error: a sequence one base away is much more abundant. The chain has TRBV20-1 and TRBJ2-7; 8 bases line up with TRBD2. This CDR3 is built from 17 residues. Germline V lookup: CDR1 DFQATT, CDR2 SNEGSKA (reference sequence). The CDR3 DNA sequence: TGCTGTGCTAGAATAGACAAGGCTAGCGGGTTCTCCTACGAGCAGTACTTC. Encoded protein: CCARIDKASGFSYEQYF.

The chain is built from TRBV2 and TRBJ2-2; TRBD1 might be the D (6 bases). This CDR3 contains 13 residues. V lost 7 bases and J 9 bases, leaving 15 bases between the germline ends. CDR1 and CDR2 from the germline V gene are SNHLY and FYNNEI. The CDR3 loop is CASTPMGARELFF. The CDR3 coding sequence is TGTGCCAGCACCCCAATGGGGGCCAGGGAGCTGTTTTTT.

With respect to this clonotype: The CDR3 carries no conserved terminal phenylalanine or tryptophan, so it likely arises from a read error. The chain joins TRBV20-1 to TRBJ2-7; no firm D call. This CDR3 comprises 12 residues. With 6 bases removed from V and 4 bases from J, the gap between germline ends came to 13 bases. The germline V gene encodes CDR1 DFQATT and CDR2 SNEGSKA (reference sequence). The CDR3 is CSARVAKYEQYL. The CDR3 DNA sequence: TGCAGTGCAAGGGTCGCGAAATACGAGCAGTACCTC.

This clonotype was counted between two and nine times. It may be a read error: a sequence one base away is much more abundant. The chain employs TRBV29-1 and TRBJ2-7; TRBD1 matches at 9 bases. V lost 6 bases to trimming and J lost 2 bases; unmatched junction nucleotides: 2. This CDR3 has 12 residues. Germline-derived CDR1 and CDR2 are SQVTM and ANQGSEA. Here the CDR3 reads CSVGTGPYEQYF. The CDR3 DNA sequence: TGCAGCGTCGGGACAGGGCCCTACGAGCAGTACTTC.

The rearrangement links TRBV2 to TRBJ2-7; a possible D gene is TRBD1 (6 bases). CDR1 is SNHLY, CDR2 FYNNEI, per germline. V lost 6 bases and J lost 3, with 21 bases in between. This CDR3 has 16 residues. As DNA, the CDR3 is TGTGCCAGCAGCACCACCCCACAGGGTAGGGGCTACGAGCAGTACTTC. Protein: CASSTTPQGRGYEQYF. Full variable domain (remainder filled in from reference TRBV2 and TRBJ2-7): EPEVTQTPSHQVTQMGQEVILRCVPISNHLYFYWYRQILGQKVEFLVSFYNNEISEKSEIFDDQFSVERPDGSNFTLKIRSTKLEDSAMYFCASSTTPQGRGYEQYFGPGTRLTVT.

This clonotype was recorded a few times. V is TRBV12-3 or TRBV12-4 and J is TRBJ2-1, with D unresolved. The V gene lost 6 bases and the J gene lost 9 bases, with 6 bases spanning the gap. CDR3 length: 10 residues. CDR3 sequence reads: CASRDVEQFF. In DNA, the CDR3 is TGTGCCAGCAGGGATGTTGAGCAGTTCTTC.

In this sample, this clonotype turned up many times. The CDR3 bases are TGTGCCACCAGTAAGGGGGGAGGGGCTAGGTACAATGAGCAGTTCTTC. It codes for CATSKGGGARYNEQFF. This chain uses TRBV24-1 with TRBJ2-1, with D perhaps TRBD2 (7 bases). Per germline, CDR1 KGHDR and CDR2 SFDVKD. V lost 6 bases and J lost 4, with 18 bases in between. This CDR3 contains 16 residues.

This clonotype was recorded a few times. This chain uses TRBV7-2 with TRBJ2-5; TRBD1 matches at 7 bases. Germline V gives CDR1 SGHTA, CDR2 FQGNSA. V gave up 3 bases and J gave up 0 bases; unmatched junction bases: 4. The CDR3 is made up of 15 amino acids. The CDR3 DNA follows: TGTGCCAGCAGCTTGCCGACAGGGTACCAAGAGACCCAGTACTTC. Its translation is CASSLPTGYQETQYF.

This chain connects TRBV7-9 to TRBJ2-4; D possibly corresponds to TRBD1 (7 bases). Per germline, CDR1 SEHNR and CDR2 FQNEAQ (reference sequence). Trimming left V 4 bases short and J 13 bases short, with 17 bases between. CDR3 length: 13 residues. CDR3 DNA: TGTGCCAGCAGCTACGGGATGCGGGACAGACAGTACTTC. The encoded protein is CASSYGMRDRQYF.

The chain couples TRBV28 to TRBJ2-7; 9 bases map to TRBD1. Germline CDR1 reads MDHEN; CDR2 reads SYDVKM. With V trimmed by 5 bases and J by 2 bases, 7 bases remained unmatched. CDR3 length: 15 residues. CDR3: CASSPYRGLTYEQYF. DNA for the CDR3: TGTGCCAGCAGTCCGTACAGGGGGCTTACCTACGAGCAGTACTTC.

V gene TRBV11-2 combines with J gene TRBJ2-1, with TRBD2 as a possible D gene (6 bases). The CDR3 has 13 residues. V lost 5 bases and J 4 bases, leaving 9 bases between the germline ends. Per the germline V gene, CDR1 is SGHAT and CDR2 is FQNNGV. The CDR3 DNA is TGTGCCAGCAGCCTAGCGCAATACAATGAGCAGTTCTTC. It translates to CASSLAQYNEQFF.

This chain connects TRBV20-1 to TRBJ2-3; either TRBD1 or TRBD2 may fit D (6 bases each). The germline V gene encodes CDR1 DFQATT and CDR2 SNEGSKA (reference sequence). The V end lost 3 bases, the J end lost 2 bases, and 12 bases lay between the germline ends. This CDR3 has 14 residues. As DNA, the CDR3 is TGCAGTGCTAGGAGTGGGGGGCCCACAGATACGCAGTATTTT. Amino acids: CSARSGGPTDTQYF.

J is TRBJ2-7 and V is TRBV20-1, with D perhaps assigned TRBD1 or TRBD2 (5 bases each). Germline-derived CDR1 and CDR2 are DFQATT and SNEGSKA (reference sequence). CDR3 size: 13 residues. V was cut by 5 bases and J by 2 bases, with 13 bases left in between. Here the CDR3 reads CSAQYEGPYEQYF. The CDR3 nucleotides read TGCAGTGCTCAATATGAGGGGCCCTACGAGCAGTACTTC.